A single T cell receptor (beta chain) is shown here with its context. This sample is drawn from a study of blood T cell repertoires in COVID-19. Study-wide background: Spain, Italy and the United States supplied samples that represented acute and convalescent COVID-19. T cells, B-cell-depleted T cells, or PBMCs supplied cDNA or gDNA.

As processed by the authors: By means of reference gene primer amplification, nucleated cell counts were estimated. TCRdb's table, derived via immunoSEQ multiplex PCR, lists solely in-frame clones and lacks some. From that table come the V and J calls and clone size; the DNA was used to work out D and trimming. The repertoire holds about 250,000 clones, roughly 84% seen once, with about 4.4% in the top ten. V lost 4 bases to trimming and J lost 0 bases, with 10 bases between them. Germline assignment: CDR1 GTSNPN and CDR2 SVGIG (reference sequence). There are 13 residues in the CDR3. Specimen: peripheral blood. The chain has TRBV30 and TRBJ2-7; D is possibly TRBD1 (6 bases). This receptor was identified in a man in his fifties or sixties with active or convalescent COVID-19. Written as DNA, the CDR3 is TGTGCCTGGACCCAGGGGAGCTCCTACGAGCAGTACTTC. Its translation: CAWTQGSSYEQYF.